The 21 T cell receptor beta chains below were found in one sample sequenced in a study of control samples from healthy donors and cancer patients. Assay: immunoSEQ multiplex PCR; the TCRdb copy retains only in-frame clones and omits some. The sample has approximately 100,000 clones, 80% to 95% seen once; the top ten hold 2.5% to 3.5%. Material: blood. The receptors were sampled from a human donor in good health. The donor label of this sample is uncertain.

The CDR3 sequence is CAIQGGDGYTF. The CDR3 DNA reads TGTGCCATACAGGGAGGTGATGGCTACACCTTC. V gene TRBV24-1 combines with J gene TRBJ1-2; TRBD1 might be the D (6 bases). CDR1 is KGHDR, CDR2 SFDVKD, per germline. V was pared by 11 bases and J by 6 bases, with 12 bases between. The CDR3 loop spans 11 amino acids.

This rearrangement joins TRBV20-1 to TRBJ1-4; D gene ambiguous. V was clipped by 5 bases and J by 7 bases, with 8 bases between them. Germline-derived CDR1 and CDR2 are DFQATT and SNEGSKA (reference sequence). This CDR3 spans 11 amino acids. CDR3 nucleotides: TGCAGTGCTCCCTTCTCTGAAAAACTGTTTTTT. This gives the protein CSAPFSEKLFF.

The CDR3 region is CASRWTPNQPQHF. In DNA form, the CDR3 reads TGTGCCAGCAGGTGGACACCTAATCAGCCCCAGCATTTT. The chain carries TRBV12-3 or TRBV12-4 and TRBJ1-5; D is possibly TRBD1 (5 bases). The germline V and J ends were trimmed by 6 bases and 4 bases, with 10 bases remaining between them. The CDR3 sequence is 13 residues long.

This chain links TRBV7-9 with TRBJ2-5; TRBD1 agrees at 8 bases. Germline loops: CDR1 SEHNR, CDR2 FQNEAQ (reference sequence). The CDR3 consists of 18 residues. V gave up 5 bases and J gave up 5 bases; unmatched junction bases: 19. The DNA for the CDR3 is TGTGCCAGCAGCCAAAGTCTGCGGACAGGGACCTCCCTGGAGACCCAGTACTTC. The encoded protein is CASSQSLRTGTSLETQYF.

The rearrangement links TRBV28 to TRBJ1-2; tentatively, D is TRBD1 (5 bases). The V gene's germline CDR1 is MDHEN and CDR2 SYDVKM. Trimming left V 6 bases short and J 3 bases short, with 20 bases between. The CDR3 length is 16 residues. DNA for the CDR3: TGTGCCAGCAGCCGACATACCCAGGGATTGGACTATGGCTACACCTTC. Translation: CASSRHTQGLDYGYTF.

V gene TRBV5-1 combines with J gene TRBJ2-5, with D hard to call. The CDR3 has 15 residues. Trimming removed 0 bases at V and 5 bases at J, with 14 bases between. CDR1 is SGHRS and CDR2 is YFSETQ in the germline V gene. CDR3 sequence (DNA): TGCGCCAGCAGCTTGGAGATCCGGTCCAGGGAGACCCAGTACTTC. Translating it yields CASSLEIRSRETQYF.

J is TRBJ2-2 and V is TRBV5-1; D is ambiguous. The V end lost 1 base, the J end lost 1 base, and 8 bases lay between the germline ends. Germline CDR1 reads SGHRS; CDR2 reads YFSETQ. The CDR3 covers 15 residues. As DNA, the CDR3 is TGCGCCAGCAGCTTGAGTCTGGGGAACACCGGGGAGCTGTTTTTT. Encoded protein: CASSLSLGNTGELFF. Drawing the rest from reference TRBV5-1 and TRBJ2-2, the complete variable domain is KAGVTQTPRYLIKTRGQQVTLSCSPISGHRSVSWYQQTPGQGLQFLFEYFSETQRNKGNFPGRFSGRQFSNSRSEMNVSTLELGDSALYLCASSLSLGNTGELFFGEGSRLTVL.

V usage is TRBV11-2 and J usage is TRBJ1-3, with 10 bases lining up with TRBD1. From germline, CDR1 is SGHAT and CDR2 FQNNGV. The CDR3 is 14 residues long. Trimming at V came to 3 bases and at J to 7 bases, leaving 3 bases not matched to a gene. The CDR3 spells CASSFGTGANTIYF. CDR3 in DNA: TGTGCCAGCAGCTTCGGGACAGGGGCGAACACCATATATTTT.

The chain's CDR3 is CASSPRQMAFSNQPQHF. As DNA, the CDR3 is TGTGCCAGTTCACCAAGACAGATGGCTTTTAGCAATCAGCCCCAGCATTTT. The rearrangement joins TRBV19 to TRBJ1-5; tentatively, D is TRBD1 (5 bases). The CDR3 sequence is 17 residues long. Germline CDR1 and CDR2: LNHDA and SQIVND (reference sequence). The ends were cut back, 8 bases at V and 0 bases at J, with 20 bases in the middle.

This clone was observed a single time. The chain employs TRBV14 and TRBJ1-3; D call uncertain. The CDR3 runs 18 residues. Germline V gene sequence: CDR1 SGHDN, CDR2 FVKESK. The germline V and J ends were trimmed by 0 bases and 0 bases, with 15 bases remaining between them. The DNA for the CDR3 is TGTGCCAGCAGCCAAGATAGGCCGGGAGTCGGCTCTGGAAACACCATATATTTT. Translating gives CASSQDRPGVGSGNTIYF. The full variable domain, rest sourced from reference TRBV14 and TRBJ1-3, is EAGVTQFPSHSVIEKGQTVTLRCDPISGHDNLYWYRRVMGKEIKFLLHFVKESKQDESGMPNNRFLAERTGGTYSTLKVQPAELEDSGVYFCASSQDRPGVGSGNTIYFGEGSWLTVV.

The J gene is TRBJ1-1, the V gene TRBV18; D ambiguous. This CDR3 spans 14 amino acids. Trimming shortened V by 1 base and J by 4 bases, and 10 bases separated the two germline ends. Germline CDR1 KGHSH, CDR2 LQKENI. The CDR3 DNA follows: TGTGCCAGCTCACCACAGGCCCCGGGCACTGAAGCTTTCTTT. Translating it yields CASSPQAPGTEAFF.

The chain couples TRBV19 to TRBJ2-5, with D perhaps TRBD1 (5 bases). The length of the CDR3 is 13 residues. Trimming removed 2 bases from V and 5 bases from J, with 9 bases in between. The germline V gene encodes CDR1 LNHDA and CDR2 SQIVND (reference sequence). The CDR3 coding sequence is TGTGCCAGTAGTATATCAGGGTTGGAGACCCAGTACTTC. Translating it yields CASSISGLETQYF.

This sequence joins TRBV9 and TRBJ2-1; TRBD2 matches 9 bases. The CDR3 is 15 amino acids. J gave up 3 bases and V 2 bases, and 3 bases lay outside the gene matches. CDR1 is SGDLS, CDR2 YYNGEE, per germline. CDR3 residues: CASSVLAGRYNEQFF. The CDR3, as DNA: TGTGCCAGCAGCGTTCTAGCGGGGCGCTACAATGAGCAGTTCTTC.

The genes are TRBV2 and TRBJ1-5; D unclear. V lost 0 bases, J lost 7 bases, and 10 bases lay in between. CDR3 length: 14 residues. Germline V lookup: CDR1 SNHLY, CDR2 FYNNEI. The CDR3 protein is CASSEARTYQPQHF. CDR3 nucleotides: TGTGCCAGCAGTGAAGCGAGGACGTACCAGCCCCAGCATTTT. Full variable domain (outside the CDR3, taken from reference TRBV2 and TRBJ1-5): EPEVTQTPSHQVTQMGQEVILRCVPISNHLYFYWYRQILGQKVEFLVSFYNNEISEKSEIFDDQFSVERPDGSNFTLKIRSTKLEDSAMYFCASSEARTYQPQHFGDGTRLSIL.

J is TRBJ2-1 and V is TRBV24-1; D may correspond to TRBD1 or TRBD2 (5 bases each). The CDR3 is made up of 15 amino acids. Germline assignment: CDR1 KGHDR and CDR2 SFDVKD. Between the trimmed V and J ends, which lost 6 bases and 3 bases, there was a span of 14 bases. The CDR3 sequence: CATSFGDPVYNEQFF. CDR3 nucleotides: TGTGCCACCAGTTTTGGGGACCCAGTCTACAATGAGCAGTTCTTC.

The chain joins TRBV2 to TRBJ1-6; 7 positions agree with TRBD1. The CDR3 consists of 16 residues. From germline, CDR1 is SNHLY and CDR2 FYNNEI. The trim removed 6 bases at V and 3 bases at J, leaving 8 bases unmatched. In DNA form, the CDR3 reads TGTGCCAGCAGCGGGACAGTGTCCCTCTATAATTCACCCCTCCACTTT. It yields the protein CASSGTVSLYNSPLHF.

CDR3 sequence: CASRDRVEQFF. For the CDR3, the DNA is TGTGCCAGCAGGGACAGGGTTGAGCAGTTCTTC. This chain uses TRBV12-3 or TRBV12-4 with TRBJ2-1; TRBD1 agrees at 8 bases. The CDR3 is 11 residues long. J gave up 9 bases and V 6 bases, and 1 base lay outside the gene matches.

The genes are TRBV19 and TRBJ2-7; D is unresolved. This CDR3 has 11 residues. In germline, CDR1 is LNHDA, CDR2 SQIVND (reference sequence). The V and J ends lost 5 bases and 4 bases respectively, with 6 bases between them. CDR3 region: CASSPGYEQYF. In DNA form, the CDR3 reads TGTGCCAGTAGTCCAGGATACGAGCAGTACTTC.

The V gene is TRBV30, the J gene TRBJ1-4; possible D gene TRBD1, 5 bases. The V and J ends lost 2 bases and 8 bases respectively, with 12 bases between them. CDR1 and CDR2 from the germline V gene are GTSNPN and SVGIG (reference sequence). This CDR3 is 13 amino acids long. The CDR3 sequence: CAWSSSWDEKLFF. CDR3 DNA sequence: TGTGCCTGGAGTTCCTCGTGGGACGAAAAACTGTTTTTT.

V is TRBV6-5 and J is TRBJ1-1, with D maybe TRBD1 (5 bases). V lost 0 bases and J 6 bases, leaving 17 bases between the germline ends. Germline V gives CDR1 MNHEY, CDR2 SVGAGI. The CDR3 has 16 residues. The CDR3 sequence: CASSYSIGRAGPEAFF. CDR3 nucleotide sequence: TGTGCCAGCAGTTACTCGATTGGCAGGGCAGGCCCTGAAGCTTTCTTT.

CDR3 sequence reads: CASSRDGNTEAFF. CDR3 bases: TGTGCCAGTAGTAGGGACGGGAACACTGAAGCTTTCTTT. The chain is built from TRBV19 and TRBJ1-1, with D possibly being TRBD1 (5 bases). The ends were cut back, 4 bases at V and 1 base at J, with 7 bases in the middle. CDR1 and CDR2 (germline): LNHDA, SQIVND (reference sequence). The CDR3 contains 13 residues.